Sequencing of this T cell receptor beta chain was carried out in a study of blood T cell repertoires in COVID-19. V was shortened by 0 bases and J by 0 bases, with 8 bases between the two germline ends. CDR3 length equals 15 residues. The germline CDR1 and CDR2 sequences are SGHDN and FVKESK. The study drew participants aged about 18 to 90 years from fewer than 30 US areas. Clinical history reported by participants formed the basis on which cohorts were assigned. In the authors' methods: Reference gene primers were amplified, and this amplification served to estimate nucleated cell counts. The repertoire was sequenced with immunoSEQ multiplex PCR; TCRdb's copy has only in-frame clones and lacks some. The DNA was the basis for D and trimming; V, J and clone size are from that table. The data contain 150,000 to 200,000 clones, approximately 92% of them singletons.

This clonotype originated in a woman between 40 and 55 years old with acute COVID-19. Sequenced input: PBMCs or T cells enriched from blood (not recorded which). The chain links TRBV14 to TRBJ1-1; possibly TRBD1 for D (5 bases). CDR3 DNA: TGTGCCAGCAGCCAAGAGGGACTGGTGAACACTGAAGCTTTCTTT. Its protein product is CASSQEGLVNTEAFF.